These T cell receptor beta chains were read from a single sample in a study of CD8 T cells in ankylosing spondylitis. A single record per CDR3 protein comes from TCRdb applying MiXCR to the 5' RACE reads. The sample records more than 150,000 distinct CDR3 sequences, around 13% being singletons. The source material was blood, either unsorted or a sorted T cell fraction (not recorded which). These receptors all stem from a female donor with ankylosing spondylitis or in good health (not recorded which). CDR3s include the opening cysteine and the closing phenylalanine or tryptophan. Each record gives: J gene, V gene, D gene, clone size, CDR3 DNA, CDR3 protein. A D gene is named only where the DNA matches it firmly. The size field is filled for only some rows; it gives once, few, many or a size class.

TRBJ1-1,TRBV5-1,TRBD1,many,TGCGCCAGCAGCACCCAGACAGGGCAGTTCGCTGAAGCTTTCTTT,CASSTQTGQFAEAFF
TRBJ2-2,TRBV7-2,TRBD1,.,TGTGCCAGCAGACGGGACAGGGAAGGGAAGCTGTTTTTT,CASRRDREGKLFF
TRBJ2-3,TRBV5-1,.,many,TGCGCCAGCAGCTTTGAGACTAGAGGAGATACGCAGTATTTT,CASSFETRGDTQYF
TRBJ2-5,TRBV20-1,TRBD2,many,TGCAGTGCTGGGGGAGGGAGGCAAGAGACCCAGTACTTC,CSAGGGRQETQYF
TRBJ1-1,TRBV28,.,many,TGTGCCAGCAGTTTAGCCGACAGGAAAGCTTTCTTT,CASSLADRKAFF
TRBJ2-3,TRBV7-9,.,many,TGTGCCAGCAGCCACCTCCGGGCCAGCGTAGAAGATACGCAGTATTTT,CASSHLRASVEDTQYF
TRBJ2-6,TRBV9,TRBD2,many,TGTGCCAGCAGCGATCCACGGGGGGAGATATCGAGCTCTGGGGCCAACGTCCTGACTTTC,CASSDPRGEISSSGANVLTF
TRBJ1-3,TRBV20-1,.,.,TGCAGTGCTAGCGGGGGGTCTGGAAACACCATATATTTT,CSASGGSGNTIYF
TRBJ2-5,TRBV7-7,.,few,TGTGCCAGCAGCTTAGCGGAGGGTCCGCGTTTGACCCAGTACTTC,CASSLAEGPRLTQYF
TRBJ1-4,TRBV12-3/TRBV12-4,.,few,TGTGCCAGCAGCGGGGGTGAAAAACTGTTTTTT,CASSGGEKLFF
TRBJ1-1,TRBV5-1,.,many,TGCGCCAGCAGCTCGGGACTCATGAACACTGAAGCTTTCTTT,CASSSGLMNTEAFF
TRBJ1-1,TRBV30,.,many,TGTGCCTGGAGTGTACTCCAGGATGCAACGACTGAAGCTTTCTTT,CAWSVLQDATTEAFF
TRBJ2-3,TRBV6-1,.,few,TGTGCCGTTCGACATCCAAGCACAGATACGCAGTATTTT,CAVRHPSTDTQYF
TRBJ2-7,TRBV6-2/TRBV6-3,.,many,TGTGCCAGCAGTTACTCGAAGGTAATGGGAGATTACGAGCAGTACTTC,CASSYSKVMGDYEQYF
TRBJ2-3,TRBV29-1,TRBD2,many,TGCAGCGTAGAAGGGACTAGCGGAGATACGCAGTATTTT,CSVEGTSGDTQYF
TRBJ2-1,TRBV2,.,.,TGTGCCAGCAGTGAAGTTAAGGGGGGAAATGAGCAGTTCTTC,CASSEVKGGNEQFF
TRBJ2-6,TRBV28,.,.,TGTGCCAGCAGATTTTCTGGGGCCAACGTCCTGACTTTC,CASRFSGANVLTF
TRBJ1-5,TRBV20-1,.,many,TGCAGTGTTAAGGGTCCCAATCAGCCCCAGCATTTT,CSVKGPNQPQHF
TRBJ2-7,TRBV27,.,.,TGTGCCGGCCCATTTGGCGGGCAGATGATCTCCTACGAGCAGTACTTC,CAGPFGGQMISYEQYF
TRBJ1-5,TRBV7-9,.,many,TGTGCCAGCAGTAGACAGCAGAATCAGCCCCAGCATTTT,CASSRQQNQPQHF
TRBJ2-1,TRBV7-2,.,once,TGTGCCAGCAGCTTAGCTTCGGCTAGTACCAATGAGCAGTTCTTC,CASSLASASTNEQFF
TRBJ2-1,TRBV10-3,.,many,TGTGCCATCAGTGAGTCGCGGGGACTCTACAATGAGCAGTTCTTC,CAISESRGLYNEQFF
TRBJ1-5,TRBV12-3/TRBV12-4,TRBD1,many,TGTGCCAGCAGTCCTACGACAGGGGGTATTCAGCCCCAGCATTTT,CASSPTTGGIQPQHF
TRBJ2-1,TRBV5-1,TRBD2,.,TGCGCCAGCAGCGGGGGACTAGCCGCGTACGAGCAGTTCTTC,CASSGGLAAYEQFF
TRBJ2-4,TRBV28,.,.,TGTGCCAGCAAGGCCAGCGATAACATTCAGTACTTC,CASKASDNIQYF
TRBJ2-3,TRBV28,.,few,TGTGCCAGCAGTTGGGAGGGGACATTTGGGCCTCCGGACACAGATACGCAGTATTTT,CASSWEGTFGPPDTDTQYF
TRBJ2-1,TRBV5-1,.,.,TGCGCCAGCAGCTTGGAAGTTACCAATGAGCAGTTCTTC,CASSLEVTNEQFF
TRBJ1-4,TRBV6-1,.,.,TGTGCCAGCAGTCCCCAAGGGTCAACTAATGAAAAACTGTTTTTT,CASSPQGSTNEKLFF
TRBJ1-1,TRBV18,TRBD1,once,TGTGCCAGCTCTCGACAGGGCTCACGGGTAACTGAAGCTTTCTTT,CASSRQGSRVTEAFF
TRBJ2-3,TRBV20-1,.,many,TGCAGTGCTAGAGACGGGACTTCCTCGGATACGCAGTATTTT,CSARDGTSSDTQYF
TRBJ2-7,TRBV6-1,TRBD1,many,TGTGCCAGCAGTACCGGGACAGGGGGGTACGAGCAGTACTTC,CASSTGTGGYEQYF
TRBJ2-4,TRBV6-5,.,many,TGTGCCAGCAGTTACTCGGGGGTTGGTGGGGGCAAAAACATTCAGTACTTC,CASSYSGVGGGKNIQYF
TRBJ2-3,TRBV20-1,TRBD2,few,TGCAGTGCTGGACTAGCGGGAGGCACAGATACGCAGTATTTT,CSAGLAGGTDTQYF
TRBJ2-3,TRBV24-1,TRBD1,few,TGTGCCACCAGTGACCGCCGGGACAGGACAGATACGCAGTATTTT,CATSDRRDRTDTQYF
TRBJ1-1,TRBV5-5,TRBD1,.,TGTGCCAGCAGCTTGGGCCCCGGGACAGGGAAAACTGAAGCTTTCTTT,CASSLGPGTGKTEAFF
TRBJ2-1,TRBV7-2,.,many,TGTGCCAGCAGCTTAACCGGGTCCTCCTACAATGAGCAGTTCTTC,CASSLTGSSYNEQFF
TRBJ2-5,TRBV24-1,TRBD1,many,TGTGCCACCAGTGTACAGGGGGCGACGGAGACCCAGTACTTC,CATSVQGATETQYF
TRBJ2-7,TRBV30,.,few,TGTGCCTGGAGTATTAGCTCATACGAGCAGTACTTC,CAWSISSYEQYF
TRBJ2-1,TRBV7-2,TRBD2,many,TGTGCCAGCGACCGAAAGGGGACTAGCCAGAATGAGCAGTTCTTC,CASDRKGTSQNEQFF
TRBJ2-7,TRBV4-2,TRBD2,.,TGTGCCAGCAGCCAAGTCCCGCTAGCGGGAGGTCCCTACGAGCAGTACTTC,CASSQVPLAGGPYEQYF
TRBJ2-1,TRBV12-3/TRBV12-4,TRBD1,many,TGTGCCAGCAGCTCCGGGACAGTCCAATACAATGAGCAGTTCTTC,CASSSGTVQYNEQFF
TRBJ1-1,TRBV21-1,.,many,TGTGCCAGCAGCAAAAGAGGGGGAGAGGTGAACACTGAAGCTTTCTTT,CASSKRGGEVNTEAFF
TRBJ2-3,TRBV18,.,many,TGTGCCAGCTCACCTATAGCGGAAGCTAGCACAGATACGCAGTATTTT,CASSPIAEASTDTQYF
TRBJ1-4,TRBV5-1,TRBD1,many,TGCGCCAGCAGCTTCTCAGGGGGCAGGGATGAAAAACTGTTTTTT,CASSFSGGRDEKLFF
TRBJ2-7,TRBV15,.,many,TGTGCCACCAGCAGACAGTATACGGAGTGGCAGTACTTC,CATSRQYTEWQYF
TRBJ1-5,TRBV7-2,.,many,TGTGCCAGCAGCTTAGGGACCAATCAGCCCCAGCATTTT,CASSLGTNQPQHF
TRBJ1-4,TRBV5-1,.,many,TGCGCCAGCAGCTTGGGGCACCCAACTAATGAAAAACTGTTTTTT,CASSLGHPTNEKLFF
TRBJ2-3,TRBV28,.,many,TGTGCCAGCAGTGCCAGGGACGCTAGCACAGATACGCAGTATTTT,CASSARDASTDTQYF
TRBJ2-7,TRBV7-2,.,.,TGTGCCAGCAGCTCCCAACCTAAGATCGAGCAGTACTTC,CASSSQPKIEQYF
TRBJ2-1,TRBV5-1,.,many,TGCGCCAGCAGCCCCGGAGGAGGGTTCTACAATGAGCAGTTCTTC,CASSPGGGFYNEQFF
TRBJ1-1,TRBV24-1,.,few,TGTGCCACCAGTGACGCCCGGGCCACTGAAGCTTTCTTT,CATSDARATEAFF
TRBJ2-3,TRBV4-2,TRBD2,many,TGTGCCAGCAGCGTCACTAGCGGGGGCGACGATACGCAGTATTTT,CASSVTSGGDDTQYF
TRBJ2-2,TRBV7-9,.,few,TGTGCCAGCAGCCCGGGAGTCGAGCTGTTTTTT,CASSPGVELFF
TRBJ2-2,TRBV7-3,TRBD2,.,TGTGCCAGCAGCTCCGGACTAGCGCTGAATACCGGGGAGCTGTTTTTT,CASSSGLALNTGELFF
TRBJ2-3,TRBV6-1,TRBD1,many,TGTGCCACCACGTCGCCAGGGGGAGATACGCAGTATTTT,CATTSPGGDTQYF
TRBJ2-1,TRBV12-3/TRBV12-4,TRBD2,few,TGTGCCAGCAGTTTAGTAGCGGGAGCAAGTAATGAGCAGTTCTTC,CASSLVAGASNEQFF
TRBJ2-3,TRBV12-3/TRBV12-4,.,few,TGTGCCAGCAGTTTCCGGCAGGGGCGGACAGATACGCAGTATTTT,CASSFRQGRTDTQYF
TRBJ1-6,TRBV12-3/TRBV12-4,TRBD1,many,TGTGCCAGCAGCTGGGACAGGGATAATTCACCCCTCCACTTT,CASSWDRDNSPLHF